This paragraph covers one T cell receptor (beta chain) sequence. The antigen is unknown. This entry is derived from a study of cytomegalovirus exposure and HLA in healthy donors. In the study overall: HLA-typed donors contributed approximately 92 million unique TCRs, which were held in an early data release. Study-wide results and caveats: Sequencing had likely introduced a cluster of highly shared sequence variants as an artifact. Further analysis, carried out later, found HLA-associated TCR beta chains more clonally expanded than equally common other chains. TRBV6-2, TRBV6-3 and some other V segments were excluded as indistinguishable.

The V gene's germline CDR1 is SGHRS and CDR2 YFSETQ. This CDR3 contains 15 residues. The V gene lost 2 bases and the J gene lost 0 bases, with 10 bases spanning the gap. Both 60 Vbeta primers and 13 Jbeta primers went into the PCR. Assay: immunoSEQ multiplex PCR; the TCRdb copy retains only in-frame clones and omits some. The sample holds roughly 120,000 clones, 55% to 65% seen once. The sample taken for sequencing was PBMCs. The chain joins TRBV5-1 to TRBJ2-3, with a weak D call TRBD2 (5 bases). This receptor was identified in a woman in her twenties or thirties in good health and CMV-seronegative. CDR3 loop: CASSLAELSTDTQYF. The CDR3 DNA reads as TGCGCCAGCAGCTTAGCGGAGCTTAGCACAGATACGCAGTATTTT.